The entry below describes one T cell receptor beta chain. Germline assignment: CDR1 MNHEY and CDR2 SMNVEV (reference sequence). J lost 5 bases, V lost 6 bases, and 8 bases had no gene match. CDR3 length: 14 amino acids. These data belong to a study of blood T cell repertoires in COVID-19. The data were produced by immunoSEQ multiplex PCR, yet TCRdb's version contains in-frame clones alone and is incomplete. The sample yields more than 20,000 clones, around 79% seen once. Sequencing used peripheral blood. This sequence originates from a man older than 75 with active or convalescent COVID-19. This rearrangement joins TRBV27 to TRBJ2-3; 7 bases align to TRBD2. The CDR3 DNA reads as TGTGCCAGCAGCCTGTGGGGGGGTGAAGATACGCAGTATTTT. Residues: CASSLWGGEDTQYF.